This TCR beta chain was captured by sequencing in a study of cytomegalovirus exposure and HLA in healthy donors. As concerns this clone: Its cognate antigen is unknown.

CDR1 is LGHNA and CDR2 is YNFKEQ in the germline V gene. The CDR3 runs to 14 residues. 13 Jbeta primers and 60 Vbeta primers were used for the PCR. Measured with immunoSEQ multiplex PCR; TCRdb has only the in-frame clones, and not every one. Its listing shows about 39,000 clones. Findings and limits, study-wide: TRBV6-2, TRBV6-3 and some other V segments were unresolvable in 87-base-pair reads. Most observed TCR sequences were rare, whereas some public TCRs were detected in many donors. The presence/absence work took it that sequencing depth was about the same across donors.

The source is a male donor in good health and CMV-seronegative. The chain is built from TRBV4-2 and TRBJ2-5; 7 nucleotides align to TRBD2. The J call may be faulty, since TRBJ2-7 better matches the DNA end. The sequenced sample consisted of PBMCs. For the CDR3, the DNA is TGTGCCAGCAGCCAAGCTAGGACTAGTCGCGAGCAGTACTTC. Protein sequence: CASSQARTSREQYF.